This TCR beta chain is from a study of shared clonotypes between healthy human individuals. The germline CDR1 and CDR2 sequences are KGHSH and LQKENI. V lost 3 bases to trimming and J lost 6 bases; unmatched junction nucleotides: 5. The length of the CDR3 is 14 residues. Method: immunoSEQ multiplex PCR; TCRdb's copy keeps in-frame clones and lacks some. The data contain more than 550,000 clones, about two thirds of them singletons. Partitioning of CD4+ cells yielded a CD45RA+ naive subset and a CD45RA-negative memory subset. Material for sequencing was memory CD4+ T cells sorted from blood. As to subset: CD45RA-negative fraction. The gene calls are TRBV18 and TRBJ2-7, with 10 bases identical to TRBD1. The TCR was taken from a woman in her 30s in good health. CDR3 protein: CASSPGQGLREQYF. The DNA for the CDR3 is TGTGCCAGCTCACCGGGACAGGGGCTACGCGAGCAGTACTTC. The full variable domain, its missing parts supplied by reference TRBV18 and TRBJ2-7, is NAGVMQNPRHLVRRRGQEARLRCSPMKGHSHVYWYRQLPEEGLKFMVYLQKENIIDESGMPKERFSAEFPKEGPSILRIQQVVRGDSAAYFCASSPGQGLREQYFGPGTRLTVT.